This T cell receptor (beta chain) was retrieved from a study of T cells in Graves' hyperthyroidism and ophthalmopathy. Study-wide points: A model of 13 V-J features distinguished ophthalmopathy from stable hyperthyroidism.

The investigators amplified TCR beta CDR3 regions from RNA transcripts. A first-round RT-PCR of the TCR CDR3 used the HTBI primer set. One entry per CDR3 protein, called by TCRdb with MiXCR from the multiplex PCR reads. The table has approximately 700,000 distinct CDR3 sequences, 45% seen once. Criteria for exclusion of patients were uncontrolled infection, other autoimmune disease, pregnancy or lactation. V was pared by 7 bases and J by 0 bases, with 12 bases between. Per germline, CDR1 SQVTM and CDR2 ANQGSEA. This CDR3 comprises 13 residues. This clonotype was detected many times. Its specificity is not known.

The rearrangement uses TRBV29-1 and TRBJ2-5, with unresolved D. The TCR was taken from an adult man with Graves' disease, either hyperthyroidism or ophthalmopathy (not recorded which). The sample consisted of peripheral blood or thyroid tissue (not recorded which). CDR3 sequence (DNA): TGCAGCGCCCGACCCCGTGACCAAGAGACCCAGTACTTC. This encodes CSARPRDQETQYF.